Listed here is a single TCR beta chain. These data are taken from a study of T-cell reconstitution after alpha-beta-depleted transplantation in children. Unique molecular identifiers were incorporated when the TCRbeta library was constructed. In TCRdb, the PCR reads were re-called with MiXCR into one record per CDR3 protein. This sample yields 400,000 to 450,000 distinct CDR3 sequences, of which roughly 44% are seen a single time; approximately 25% belongs to the top ten. Germline V gene lookup returns CDR1 KGHSH and CDR2 LQKENI. This CDR3 contains 15 residues. The junction had 9 bases not matched to a gene; V was cut back by 3 bases and J by 5 bases.

The chain employs TRBV18 and TRBJ2-5, with 7 bases identical to TRBD1. The clonotype comes from a girl aged 2-10 years with aplastic anemia, due to receive a stem cell transplant. The sequenced sample was PBMCs, obtained before TCRalphabeta/CD19-depleted stem cell transplant. The CDR3 coding sequence is TGTGCCAGCTCACCTACACAGGGGCAGTGGGAGACCCAGTACTTC. This sequence encodes CASSPTQGQWETQYF.